These 25 T cell receptor beta chains were all obtained from the same sample, sequenced in a study of T cell responses to AZD1222 COVID-19 vaccine. Repertoires were generated with immunoSEQ multiplex PCR, while TCRdb's copy carries only in-frame clones and drops some. This table holds almost 95,000 clones, around 85% found once. The material sequenced was peripheral blood, taken 28 days after the second AZD1222 dose. The receptor set was obtained from an adult who received the AZD1222 COVID-19 vaccine.

The chain combines TRBV6-2 or TRBV6-3 with TRBJ2-7; TRBD2 matches at 8 bases. The junction had 13 bases not matched to a gene; V was cut back by 6 bases and J by 3 bases. Germline V gives CDR1 MNHEY, CDR2 SVGEGT. This CDR3 spans 16 amino acids. CDR3 DNA: TGTGCCAGCAGCTCCCTTCGGATAGCGGGACTCTACGAGCAGTACTTC. This gives the protein CASSSLRIAGLYEQYF.

J is TRBJ1-5 and V is TRBV24-1; the D gene is possibly TRBD1 (5 bases). This CDR3 is built from 19 residues. V lost 4 bases and J lost 0, with 21 bases in between. Germline loops: CDR1 KGHDR, CDR2 SFDVKD. CDR3 sequence reads: CATSEKQDQLGTSNQPQHF. Written as DNA, the CDR3 is TGTGCCACCAGTGAAAAACAGGATCAATTAGGCACTAGCAATCAGCCCCAGCATTTT.

The chain combines TRBV6-1 with TRBJ1-3; D is unclear. Deletions cut 1 base from V and 3 bases from J, with 7 bases between. CDR1 and CDR2 (germline): MNHNS, SASEGT. There are 14 residues in the CDR3. CDR3: CASSEGADGNTIYF. Here the CDR3 DNA reads TGTGCCAGCAGTGAAGGGGCAGATGGAAACACCATATATTTT.

The chain has TRBV5-1 and TRBJ1-5; D unresolved. V was trimmed by 0 bases and J by 4 bases, leaving 8 bases between them. Germline V CDR1 and CDR2: SGHRS, YFSETQ. The CDR3 has 14 amino acids. The CDR3 DNA follows: TGCGCCAGCAGCTTGGACAGCCCTAATCAGCCCCAGCATTTT. It translates to CASSLDSPNQPQHF. Using reference TRBV5-1 and TRBJ1-5 for the parts outside the CDR3, the full variable domain is KAGVTQTPRYLIKTRGQQVTLSCSPISGHRSVSWYQQTPGQGLQFLFEYFSETQRNKGNFPGRFSGRQFSNSRSEMNVSTLELGDSALYLCASSLDSPNQPQHFGDGTRLSIL.

The genes are TRBV6-5 and TRBJ2-3, with unresolved D. The V end was cut by 6 bases, the J end by 0 bases, with 10 bases between. This CDR3 is 14 amino acids long. Looked up from germline, CDR1 is MNHEY and CDR2 is SVGAGI. CDR3 bases: TGTGCCAGCAGCCTCCAGACTAGCACAGATACGCAGTATTTT. It specifies CASSLQTSTDTQYF.

J is TRBJ2-1 and V is TRBV5-1; D may be TRBD2 (6 bases). V lost 4 bases to trimming and J lost 7 bases, with 12 bases between them. This CDR3 contains 13 residues. Germline CDR1 reads SGHRS; CDR2 reads YFSETQ. The CDR3 reads CASSLEGLNEQFF. The CDR3 nucleotides are TGCGCCAGCAGCCTGGAGGGCCTAAATGAGCAGTTCTTC.

The chain couples TRBV6-1 to TRBJ1-1; possible D gene TRBD1, 5 bases. The CDR3 is made up of 14 amino acids. Per the germline V gene, CDR1 is MNHNS and CDR2 is SASEGT. Between the trimmed V and J ends, which lost 1 base and 3 bases, there was a span of 9 bases. The CDR3 sequence is CASSEEGWDTEAFF. CDR3 nucleotides: TGTGCCAGCAGTGAAGAGGGGTGGGACACTGAAGCTTTCTTT.

The CDR3 region is CASSPVQLYSNQPQHF. In nucleotides, the CDR3 is TGTGCCAGCTCACCGGTTCAACTCTATAGCAATCAGCCCCAGCATTTT. The chain carries TRBV18 and TRBJ1-5, with D unclear. Trimming left V 3 bases short and J 0 bases short, with 12 bases between. Germline V gene data show CDR1 as KGHSH and CDR2 as LQKENI. There are 16 residues in the CDR3.

The CDR3 reads CAWSSRDRGIGTNEKLFF. The CDR3 DNA sequence: TGTGCCTGGAGTTCCCGGGACAGGGGGATCGGAACTAATGAAAAACTGTTTTTT. The rearrangement joins TRBV30 to TRBJ1-4, with 11 bases lining up with TRBD1. The CDR3 has 18 amino acids. The junction had 9 bases not matched to a gene; V was cut back by 2 bases and J by 1 base. Germline values: CDR1 GTSNPN, CDR2 SVGIG (reference sequence).

V and J are TRBV19 and TRBJ2-3; TRBD1 aligns across 12 bases. J lost 6 bases, V lost 6 bases, and 7 bases had no gene match. The CDR3 sequence is 15 residues long. Germline-derived CDR1 and CDR2 are LNHDA and SQIVND (reference sequence). The CDR3 DNA reads TGTGCCAGTAGCTCCGGGGACAGGGGGCTGGATACGCAGTATTTT. Its protein product is CASSSGDRGLDTQYF.

This chain links TRBV24-1 with TRBJ2-5; D is perhaps TRBD2 (5 bases). V was trimmed by 0 bases and J by 5 bases, leaving 15 bases between them. Germline V gene sequence: CDR1 KGHDR, CDR2 SFDVKD. The CDR3 is 16 amino acids. Here the CDR3 reads CATSDLGSGSEETQYF. CDR3 DNA sequence: TGTGCCACCAGTGATTTGGGTTCGGGAAGTGAGGAGACCCAGTACTTC.

The J gene is TRBJ2-3, the V gene TRBV6-2 or TRBV6-3, with TRBD1 identical over 7 bases. The germline V gene encodes CDR1 MNHEY and CDR2 SVGEGT. This CDR3 is built from 14 residues. Trimming cost V 2 bases and J 5 bases; bases outside gene matches: 4. The CDR3 DNA reads as TGTGCCAGCAGTTACCAGGGGGTGGGAGATACGCAGTATTTT. This codes for CASSYQGVGDTQYF.

This chain uses TRBV29-1 with TRBJ1-3; D not certain. This CDR3 has 13 amino acids. Trimming stripped 4 bases from V and 2 bases from J, with 9 bases between. Germline CDR1 is SQVTM and CDR2 is ANQGSEA. CDR3 amino acids: CSVGGNPGNTIYF. CDR3 in DNA: TGCAGCGTTGGCGGGAACCCTGGAAACACCATATATTTT. The variable domain in full, completed from reference TRBV29-1 and TRBJ1-3, reads SAVISQKPSRDICQRGTSLTIQCQVDSQVTMMFWYRQQPGQSLTLIATANQGSEATYESGFVIDKFPISRPNLTFSTLTVSNMSPEDSSIYLCSVGGNPGNTIYFGEGSWLTVV.

The CDR3 sequence is CAISEPSGPRSNEQYF. In DNA form, the CDR3 reads TGTGCCATCAGTGAGCCGTCGGGGCCCCGGTCGAACGAGCAGTACTTC. The chain joins TRBV10-3 to TRBJ2-7; D tentatively reads TRBD1 or TRBD2 (5 bases each). The CDR3 is 16 amino acids. Between the trimmed V and J ends, which lost 2 bases and 5 bases, there was a span of 19 bases. Germline loops: CDR1 ENHRY, CDR2 SYGVKD.

Points on this clone: Other DNA sequences from this sample encode an identical CDR3 as well. V gene TRBV18 combines with J gene TRBJ1-5, with a tentative D call TRBD1 (6 bases). CDR1 and CDR2 (germline): KGHSH, LQKENI. There are 14 residues in the CDR3. The ends were cut back, 2 bases at V and 4 bases at J, with 9 bases in the middle. This CDR3 is CASSPGGRNQPQHF. The CDR3 DNA sequence: TGTGCCAGCTCACCAGGGGGCAGAAATCAGCCCCAGCATTTT.

The chain uses TRBV19 and TRBJ2-4; TRBD1 might be the D (6 bases). Germline V gene data show CDR1 as LNHDA and CDR2 as SQIVND (reference sequence). V lost 1 base and J 5 bases, leaving 18 bases between the germline ends. The CDR3 has 17 residues. The DNA for the CDR3 is TGTGCCAGTAGTATAGGGGTGGGCAGGGGAGCGGAAAACATTCAGTACTTC. Protein: CASSIGVGRGAENIQYF.

The V gene is TRBV5-1, the J gene TRBJ1-2; D gene unclear. The length of the CDR3 is 17 residues. CDR1 is SGHRS, CDR2 YFSETQ, per germline. Trimming pared 0 bases from V and 0 bases from J, leaving 15 bases between. CDR3 in DNA: TGCGCCAGCAGCTTGGCCGTATCGCAGTCAGCTAACTATGGCTACACCTTC. This encodes CASSLAVSQSANYGYTF.

This clone has just a few counts. The rearrangement joins TRBV19 to TRBJ2-7; TRBD1 might be the D (5 bases). The CDR3 totals 14 residues. Trimming took 2 bases from V and 1 from J, leaving 9 bases between them. Germline values: CDR1 LNHDA, CDR2 SQIVND (reference sequence). The CDR3 bases are TGTGCCAGTAGTATAAATGGGGCTTCCTACGAGCAGTACTTC. Translation gives CASSINGASYEQYF.

The chain carries TRBV5-3 and TRBJ2-6; 7 bases map to TRBD1. TRBV5-3 has ORF status, its function being uncertain. The CDR3 is 18 amino acids. Trimming cost V 4 bases and J 0 bases; bases outside gene matches: 10. The CDR3 sequence: CARSLNPTGSSGANVLTF. The CDR3 region has the DNA TGTGCCAGAAGCCTGAACCCGACAGGGAGCTCTGGGGCCAACGTCCTGACTTTC.

The chain is built from TRBV4-3 and TRBJ1-5, with TRBD1 identical over 7 bases. J lost 6 bases, V lost 1 base, and 0 bases had no gene match. The germline gives CDR1 LGHNA, CDR2 YSLEER. The CDR3 runs to 13 residues. CDR3 protein: CASSQGQGQPQHF. The CDR3 bases are TGCGCCAGCAGCCAAGGACAGGGTCAGCCCCAGCATTTT.

The V gene is TRBV14, the J gene TRBJ2-4; 10 bases map to TRBD2. V lost 0 bases, J lost 11 bases, and 4 bases stayed unmatched. The germline gives CDR1 SGHDN, CDR2 FVKESK. The CDR3 consists of 14 residues. The CDR3 protein is CASSQDKRGGLQYF. CDR3 nucleotides: TGTGCCAGCAGCCAAGACAAGCGGGGGGGCCTTCAGTACTTC.

The chain carries TRBV6-2 or TRBV6-3 and TRBJ1-2, with TRBD1 identical over 7 bases. The germline CDR1 and CDR2 sequences are MNHEY and SVGEGT. V gave up 8 bases and J gave up 4 bases; unmatched junction bases: 13. This CDR3 is 15 amino acids long. The chain's CDR3 is CASRLGEPGGYGYTF. For the CDR3, the DNA is TGTGCCAGCCGCCTCGGAGAGCCAGGGGGCTATGGCTACACCTTC.

This clone has just a few counts. This chain uses TRBV3-1 (or the pseudogene TRBV3-2) with TRBJ2-3; no clear D gene. V lost 6 bases and J 4 bases, leaving 11 bases between the germline ends. This CDR3 contains 13 residues. Germline V lookup: CDR1 LGHDT, CDR2 YNNKEL (reference sequence). CDR3 sequence (DNA): TGTGCCAGCAGACAAAGTCGTGCAGATACGCAGTATTTT. Protein sequence: CASRQSRADTQYF.

V and J are TRBV6-2 or TRBV6-3 and TRBJ2-5, with 8 nucleotides matching TRBD2. CDR1 is MNHEY, CDR2 SVGEGT, per germline. Germline trimming cut 2 bases from V and 9 bases from J; bases unmatched to any gene: 17. CDR3 length equals 17 residues. The CDR3 DNA is TGTGCCAGCAGTTACGCAGCACTAGCGGTTCCGCGGGTCGCCCAGTACTTC. Translation: CASSYAALAVPRVAQYF.

Written as DNA, the CDR3 is TGTGCCAGCAGCCCCGGGGGCTCGGAGAACTATGGCTACACCTTC. This translates into CASSPGGSENYGYTF. This chain uses TRBV5-4 with TRBJ1-2, with D possibly being TRBD1 (6 bases). V gave up 4 bases and J gave up 2 bases, with 15 bases separating them. The CDR3 runs 15 residues. Germline-derived CDR1 and CDR2 are SGHNT and YYREEE (reference sequence).